These 16 T cell receptor beta chains were sequenced from one sample in a study of graft-versus-host responses after intestinal transplantation. Here immunoSEQ multiplex PCR was the method, and the copy in TCRdb shows in-frame clones only, minus some. The table has more than 4,500 clones, around 27% seen once. Each mixed lymphocyte reaction held 200,000 CFSE-labeled responders and 200,000 irradiated violet-dye-labeled stimulators. The material sequenced was alloreactive CD8+ T cells from a mixed lymphocyte reaction culture, taken before intestinal transplant. The subset: CFSE-low proliferating T cells sorted from roughly 6-day pre-transplant mixed lymphocyte reaction (GvH or HvG direction). Every receptor here comes from a human patient who received an intestinal transplant.

The chain is built from TRBV30 and TRBJ2-3; TRBD2 matches 10 bases. The CDR3 loop spans 12 amino acids. Germline V lookup: CDR1 GTSNPN, CDR2 SVGIG (reference sequence). Unmatched junction bases numbered 2, after V lost 0 bases and J lost 11 bases. The CDR3: CAWSVGLAMQYF. CDR3 sequence (DNA): TGTGCCTGGAGTGTGGGACTAGCGATGCAGTATTTT.

By share, this clone counts as medium-sized. The chain recombines TRBV28 with TRBJ2-7; possible D gene TRBD2, 5 bases. Germline V gene data show CDR1 as MDHEN and CDR2 as SYDVKM. CDR3 length: 13 amino acids. Trimming shortened V by 6 bases and J by 2 bases, and 11 bases separated the two germline ends. Here the CDR3 reads CASSLTGTYEQYF. In nucleotides, the CDR3 is TGTGCCAGCAGCCTGACGGGGACCTACGAGCAGTACTTC.

By sample share, this clone is large. This chain uses TRBV28 with TRBJ2-7; TRBD2 aligns across 7 bases. V lost 4 bases, J lost 2 bases, and 8 bases stayed unmatched. CDR3 size: 15 residues. Germline V gives CDR1 MDHEN, CDR2 SYDVKM. Here the CDR3 reads CASSSRGGVTYEQYF. DNA for the CDR3: TGTGCCAGCAGTTCCCGTGGGGGGGTTACCTACGAGCAGTACTTC.

By share, this clone ranks as medium-sized. The chain joins TRBV7-8 to TRBJ1-5, with 8 bases that match TRBD1. Germline V gives CDR1 SGHVS, CDR2 FQNEAQ. This CDR3 has 15 residues. The V gene end was trimmed by 5 bases and the J gene end by 2 bases; junction bases not matched to a gene: 5. The DNA of the CDR3 is TGTGCCAGCAGCGCAGGGGGCGTCGGCAATCAGCCCCAGCATTTT. The encoded protein is CASSAGGVGNQPQHF.

This clone was counted a few times. The chain carries TRBV10-3 and TRBJ2-7; 10 bases align to TRBD1. V shed 3 bases and J 5 bases; nucleotides not matched to a gene: 4. This CDR3 is built from 14 residues. From germline, CDR1 is ENHRY and CDR2 SYGVKD. The CDR3 spells CAISDPGTGDEQYF. The CDR3 nucleotides are TGTGCCATCAGTGATCCCGGGACAGGGGACGAGCAGTACTTC.

This clone was observed a handful of times. The V gene is TRBV13, the J gene TRBJ2-7; possible D gene TRBD2, 5 bases. Germline assignment: CDR1 PRHDT and CDR2 FYEKMQ (reference sequence). The CDR3 is 13 amino acids. Trimming shortened V by 6 bases and J by 2 bases, and 11 bases separated the two germline ends. The CDR3 reads CASSERGPYEQYF. For the CDR3, the DNA is TGTGCCAGCAGTGAACGGGGTCCCTACGAGCAGTACTTC.

The J gene is TRBJ2-1, the V gene TRBV6-6; D gene uncertain. The CDR3 length is 11 residues. The V end was cut by 0 bases, the J end by 8 bases, with 2 bases between. Germline V lookup: CDR1 MNHNY, CDR2 SVGAGI (reference sequence). The CDR3: CASSYSDEQFF. The CDR3 DNA sequence: TGTGCCAGCAGTTACTCGGATGAGCAGTTCTTC.

The chain links TRBV6-6 to TRBJ2-7; 11 bases agree with TRBD2. The germline V gene has CDR1 MNHNY and CDR2 SVGAGI (reference sequence). The CDR3 sequence is 14 residues long. Trimming cost V 6 bases and J 6 bases; bases outside gene matches: 7. The CDR3 protein is CASSPLAGGLEQYF. The CDR3 nucleotides are TGTGCCAGCAGCCCCCTAGCGGGAGGTCTCGAGCAGTACTTC.

The chain couples TRBV5-1 to TRBJ2-2, with 8 nucleotides matching TRBD2. This CDR3 spans 14 amino acids. Trimming at V came to 0 bases and at J to 6 bases, leaving 1 base not matched to a gene. Germline lookup yields CDR1 SGHRS and CDR2 YFSETQ. For the CDR3, the DNA is TGCGCCAGCAGCTTGGCCGGGGGGGCCGGGGAGCTGTTTTTT. It yields the protein CASSLAGGAGELFF.

There are a few counts of this clone. V is TRBV13 and J is TRBJ1-2; TRBD1 agrees at 10 bases. J lost 6 bases, V lost 5 bases, and 9 bases had no gene match. The germline CDR1 and CDR2 sequences are PRHDT and FYEKMQ (reference sequence). The CDR3 is made up of 15 amino acids. CDR3 coding DNA: TGTGCCAGCAGCCGAGACAGGGGGCGACTTGATGGCTACACCTTC. Translated: CASSRDRGRLDGYTF.

The table lists this clone with a few counts. V usage is TRBV2 and J usage is TRBJ2-2; 14 nucleotides align to TRBD2. Germline lookup yields CDR1 SNHLY and CDR2 FYNNEI. There are 18 residues in the CDR3. Germline trimming cut 6 bases from V and 6 bases from J; bases unmatched to any gene: 12. The CDR3 is CASSETGLAGVGAGELFF. In DNA, the CDR3 is TGTGCCAGCAGCGAAACGGGACTAGCGGGAGTTGGTGCCGGGGAGCTGTTTTTT.

A word on this clone: Compared with germline, one end of the junction differs, possibly owing to a read error. The same CDR3 also results from other DNA sequences found in this sample. The V call is TRBV5-1, the J call TRBJ2-1, with D perhaps given as TRBD1 or TRBD2 (5 bases each). Germline-derived CDR1 and CDR2 are SGHRS and YFSETQ. The CDR3 consists of 15 residues. The CDR3 region is CASSPSEGSSNEQFF. In DNA, the CDR3 is TGTGCCAGCAGCCCCTCCGAGGGGTCGAGCAATGAGCAGTTCTTC.

This clone was seen only a few times. This chain connects TRBV7-3 to TRBJ2-1; D call uncertain. CDR1 SGHTA and CDR2 FQGTGA come from the germline V gene. The CDR3 runs 14 residues. V was shortened by 5 bases and J by 8 bases, with 16 bases between the two germline ends. The CDR3 sequence is CASSPAVGDDEQFF. The CDR3 bases are TGTGCCAGCAGCCCGGCCGTTGGGGATGATGAGCAGTTCTTC.

The chain links TRBV9 to TRBJ2-3; possibly TRBD2 for D (6 bases). V was pared by 4 bases and J by 0 bases, with 18 bases between. Germline CDR1 and CDR2: SGDLS and YYNGEE. The CDR3 length is 17 residues. CDR3 DNA: TGTGCCAGCAGCCATCCAAAATTAGCGGATAGCACAGATACGCAGTATTTT. This sequence encodes CASSHPKLADSTDTQYF. The variable domain in full, completed from reference TRBV9 and TRBJ2-3, reads DSGVTQTPKHLITATGQRVTLRCSPRSGDLSVYWYQQSLDQGLQFLIQYYNGEERAKGNILERFSAQQFPDLHSELNLSSLELGDSALYFCASSHPKLADSTDTQYFGPGTRLTVL.

This clone has more than one count but fewer than ten. Here the CDR3 DNA reads TGTGCCAGCAGTTTAAGTTGGGGGAACACTGAAGCTTTCTTT. Protein: CASSLSWGNTEAFF. The chain links TRBV6-5 to TRBJ1-1, with D unclear. The CDR3 loop spans 14 amino acids. Trimming removed 4 bases from V and 1 base from J, with 10 bases in between. Germline lookup yields CDR1 MNHEY and CDR2 SVGAGI.

The rearrangement joins TRBV4-1 to TRBJ2-7; D unclear. The V gene lost 2 bases and the J gene lost 0 bases, with 8 bases spanning the gap. Germline V lookup: CDR1 MGHRA, CDR2 YSYEKL. CDR3 size: 14 residues. The CDR3 reads CASSQTTLSYEQYF. The CDR3 region has the DNA TGCGCCAGCAGCCAAACTACCCTCTCCTACGAGCAGTACTTC.